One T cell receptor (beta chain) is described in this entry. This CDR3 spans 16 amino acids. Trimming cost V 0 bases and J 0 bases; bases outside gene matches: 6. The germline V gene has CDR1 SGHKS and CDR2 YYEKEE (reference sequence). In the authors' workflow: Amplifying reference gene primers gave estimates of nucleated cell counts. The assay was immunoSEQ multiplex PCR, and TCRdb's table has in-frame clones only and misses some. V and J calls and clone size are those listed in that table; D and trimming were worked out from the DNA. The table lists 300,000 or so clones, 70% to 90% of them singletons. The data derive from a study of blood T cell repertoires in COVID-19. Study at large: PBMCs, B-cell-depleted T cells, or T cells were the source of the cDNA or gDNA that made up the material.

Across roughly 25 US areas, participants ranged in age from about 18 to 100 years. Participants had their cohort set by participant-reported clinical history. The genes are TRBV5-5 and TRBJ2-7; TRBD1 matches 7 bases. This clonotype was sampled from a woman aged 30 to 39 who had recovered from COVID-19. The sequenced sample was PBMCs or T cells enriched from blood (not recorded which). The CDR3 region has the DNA TGTGCCAGCAGCTTGGGCATCGGACAGGTCTCCTACGAGCAGTACTTC. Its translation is CASSLGIGQVSYEQYF.